A selection of T cell receptor beta chains follows, all from one sample in a study of Ad26.COV2.S vaccination and SARS-CoV-2 variants. Some clones are missing from TCRdb's copy, which holds only in-frame ones; the method was immunoSEQ multiplex PCR. The data show about 350,000 clones, with roughly 90% seen just once and approximately 5% held by the top ten. The source was peripheral blood, collected in a trial of Ad26.COV2.S vaccine versus placebo. All receptors come from a person between 18 and 65 years old who received the Ad26.COV2.S COVID-19 vaccine or a placebo. The CDR3 runs from the conserved cysteine through the conserved F or W. Fields, in order: V gene, J gene, clone size, D gene, CDR3 DNA, CDR3 protein. D genes are given only for firm matches. Some rows mark clone size as missing; the rest say once, few, many or name a class of expanded clone.

TRBV28	TRBJ2-7	NA	TRBD2	TGTGCCAGCAGCCCTAGCGGACTCTCCTACGAGCAGTACTTC	CASSPSGLSYEQYF
TRBV7-9	TRBJ2-2	once	NA	TGTGCCACCGGGACATTGAACACCGGGGAGCTGTTTTTT	CATGTLNTGELFF
TRBV28	TRBJ1-1	few	TRBD1	TGTGCCAGCAGCAACCCCAGGGGGCGGGCGACTGAAGCTTTCTTT	CASSNPRGRATEAFF
TRBV3-1/TRBV3-2	TRBJ2-1	once	NA	TGTGCCAGCAGCCAAGTAAGTTGGGGGGCGAATGAGCAGTTCTTC	CASSQVSWGANEQFF
TRBV7-2	TRBJ2-1	NA	TRBD2	TGTGCCAGCAGTTATACCGGGACTAGCGGGAATGAGCAGTTCTTC	CASSYTGTSGNEQFF
TRBV27	TRBJ1-3	NA	TRBD1	TGTGCCAGCAGTTTACGGGGACAGCCGAGCTCTGGAAACACCATATATTTT	CASSLRGQPSSGNTIYF
TRBV4-2	TRBJ1-1	NA	NA	TGTGCCAGCAGCCAAGTCAGGGAATGGGACACTGAAGCTTTCTTT	CASSQVREWDTEAFF
TRBV28	TRBJ2-7	once	NA	TGTGCCAGCAGTCCCACACTCAGGAGCTCCTACGAGCAGTACTTC	CASSPTLRSSYEQYF
TRBV12-3/TRBV12-4	TRBJ2-7	NA	NA	TGTGCCAGCAGTTTTTACAGGGCCGAGCAGTACTTC	CASSFYRAEQYF
TRBV2	TRBJ1-1	NA	TRBD1	TGTGCCAGCAGAGTTACAGGGGGATCTGAAGCTTTCTTT	CASRVTGGSEAFF
TRBV5-6	TRBJ2-7	once	NA	TGTGCCAGCAGTCCGGCAGGGGCGCGCGACGAGCAGTACTTC	CASSPAGARDEQYF
TRBV18	TRBJ1-6	NA	TRBD1	TGTGCCAGCTCACTTGCCGGGACAGCGAGAATCTCACCCCTCCACTTT	CASSLAGTARISPLHF
TRBV5-8	TRBJ2-7	NA	TRBD1	TGTGCCAGCAGCCTCTACCGCAACCGGGACAGGGGCTACGAGCAGTACTTC	CASSLYRNRDRGYEQYF
TRBV7-9	TRBJ1-2	NA	TRBD1	TGTGCCAGCAGCTTGACAGGGGAGAGGGGCTACACCTTC	CASSLTGERGYTF
TRBV5-6	TRBJ1-2	once	NA	TGTGCCAGCAGCTTGATCGCAGGGGCGGGTGGCTACACCTTC	CASSLIAGAGGYTF
TRBV30	TRBJ1-4	NA	NA	TGTGCCTGGTCCAGGACAGCTGCAACTAATGAAAAACTGTTTTTT	CAWSRTAATNEKLFF
TRBV5-6	TRBJ2-7	NA	NA	TGTGCCAGCAGCCCAGGGACTGTAGACTACGAGCAGTACTTC	CASSPGTVDYEQYF
TRBV6-1	TRBJ1-2	once	NA	TGTGCCAGCAGTGAAGCGCAGGGAGCTGGCTACACCTTC	CASSEAQGAGYTF
TRBV28	TRBJ2-5	NA	NA	TGTGCCAGCAGCATATCCGGGGTGAAGGAGACCCAGTACTTC	CASSISGVKETQYF
TRBV7-8	TRBJ1-1	NA	NA	TGTGCCAGCCTCGCTGCTGTTTGGTCTGAAGCTTTCTTT	CASLAAVWSEAFF
TRBV6-5	TRBJ2-7	NA	NA	TGTGCCAGCAGTTACTCGTCGCGAGCCAGGCTCTACGAGCAGTACTTC	CASSYSSRARLYEQYF
TRBV7-6	TRBJ2-1	NA	NA	TGTGCCAGCAGCTTAGATTCGGGAAGAAAAGACTACAATGAGCAGTTCTTC	CASSLDSGRKDYNEQFF
TRBV9	TRBJ2-3	NA	NA	TGTGCCAGCAGCGTAGAAGAGTTCACAGATACGCAGTATTTT	CASSVEEFTDTQYF
TRBV28	TRBJ1-5	NA	NA	TGTGCCAGCAGTTTAAGCCTTCAGGAAACCTATAGCAATCAGCCCCAGCATTTT	CASSLSLQETYSNQPQHF
TRBV5-6	TRBJ1-6	NA	NA	TGTGCCAGCAGCTGGGGCAGCAATAATTCACCCCTCCACTTT	CASSWGSNNSPLHF
TRBV6-5	TRBJ2-5	NA	NA	TGTGCCAGCAGTTCCAACCGAGGGACCCAGTACTTC	CASSSNRGTQYF
TRBV19	TRBJ1-6	few	NA	TGTGCCAGCCGACAGAGCTCCTATAATTCACCCCTCCACTTT	CASRQSSYNSPLHF
TRBV2	TRBJ2-1	NA	TRBD1	TGTGCCAGCAGTGGACAGGGGGCCCTGGATGAGCAGTTCTTC	CASSGQGALDEQFF
TRBV7-8	TRBJ1-3	NA	TRBD1	TGTGCCAGCAGCCTACGACAGGGGTACTCTGGAAACACCATATATTTT	CASSLRQGYSGNTIYF
TRBV7-9	TRBJ2-1	NA	TRBD2	TGTGCCAGCAGCTTTGTCACGGGAGGCGGGGATGAGCAGTTCTTC	CASSFVTGGGDEQFF
TRBV7-9	TRBJ2-2	NA	TRBD2	TGTGCCAGCAGCTTAGCCTTCGGGGGGGCCGCCGGGGAGCTGTTTTTT	CASSLAFGGAAGELFF
TRBV5-6	TRBJ2-1	once	TRBD2	TGTGCCAGCAGCCGGACTAGCGGGGTGTCCTACAATGAGCAGTTCTTC	CASSRTSGVSYNEQFF
TRBV7-2	TRBJ2-7	NA	NA	TGTGCCAGCAGCTTACAGGAGGGCTACGAGCAGTACTTC	CASSLQEGYEQYF
TRBV6-2/TRBV6-3	TRBJ2-7	NA	TRBD1	TGTGCCAGCAGTGATACAGGGGACTCCTACGAGCAGTACTTC	CASSDTGDSYEQYF
TRBV24-1	TRBJ2-5	NA	NA	TGTGCCACCAGTGATTTTAAGGGGGGAACTCAAGAGACCCAGTACTTC	CATSDFKGGTQETQYF
TRBV5-5	TRBJ1-2	NA	NA	TGTGCCAGCAGCTTTGGGTCCGCCCTCTATGGCTACACCTTC	CASSFGSALYGYTF
TRBV2	TRBJ1-6	NA	TRBD1	TGTGCCAGCAGGGCAGGGGGCGCGGATTCACCCCTCCACTTT	CASRAGGADSPLHF
TRBV6-4	TRBJ2-1	NA	TRBD2	TGTGCCAGCAGTCCCGGGAGGGGCAATGAGCAGTTCTTC	CASSPGRGNEQFF
TRBV28	TRBJ2-7	NA	TRBD1	TGTGCCAGCAGTTTATCCCAAGTGGGACAGGGAAGAACCTACGAGCAGTACTTC	CASSLSQVGQGRTYEQYF
TRBV27	TRBJ2-7	NA	TRBD1	TGTGCCAGCGGCCTTGACAGGGTGAAGTCCCACGAGCAGTACTTC	CASGLDRVKSHEQYF
TRBV6-5	TRBJ1-1	NA	NA	TGTGCCAGCAGTTACTCGATATATGGGAAAGCTTTCTTT	CASSYSIYGKAFF
TRBV3-1/TRBV3-2	TRBJ2-2	NA	TRBD1	TGTGCCAGCAGCCGTCCTTCTGGCGAGACAGGGCGGACCGGGGAGCTGTTTTTT	CASSRPSGETGRTGELFF
TRBV10-3	TRBJ1-1	NA	NA	TGTGCCATCAGTGAGTCGATTAGGACTGAAGCTTTCTTT	CAISESIRTEAFF
TRBV5-4	TRBJ2-3	NA	TRBD1	TGTGCCAGCAGCATCCGGACAGGCCCGAGCACAGATACGCAGTATTTT	CASSIRTGPSTDTQYF
TRBV6-1	TRBJ1-2	NA	TRBD1	TGTGCCAGCAGGGAAGGGACAGGGGATGGCTACACCTTC	CASREGTGDGYTF
TRBV29-1	TRBJ1-1	NA	TRBD1	TGCAGCGGCAGAAGACAGGGGTTGAACACTGAAGCTTTCTTT	CSGRRQGLNTEAFF
TRBV28	TRBJ2-7	few	NA	TGTGCCAGCAGTCCTCGCACACACGGTCGATACGAGCAGTACTTC	CASSPRTHGRYEQYF
TRBV11-3	TRBJ2-2	NA	TRBD2	TGTGCCAGCAGCTTAGGACTAGCGGGGACCGGGGAGCTGTTTTTT	CASSLGLAGTGELFF
TRBV19	TRBJ1-2	NA	TRBD1	TGTGCCAGTACTGGGACAGGGCCGCGGGGCTACACCTTC	CASTGTGPRGYTF
TRBV6-1	TRBJ2-7	NA	TRBD1	TGTGCCAGCAGTGAAGGGGTTAGGGGGCACTACGAGCAGTACTTC	CASSEGVRGHYEQYF
TRBV28	TRBJ2-5	NA	NA	TGTGCCAGCAGTTTAATAGCATCTAACCAAGAGACCCAGTACTTC	CASSLIASNQETQYF
TRBV6-1	TRBJ1-5	NA	NA	TGTGCCAGCAGTGAACTTGGGGGGACGAGCAATCAGCCCCAGCATTTT	CASSELGGTSNQPQHF
TRBV14	TRBJ2-5	NA	TRBD2	TGTGCCAGCAGCAGGACTAGCGGGTATCAAGAGACCCAGTACTTC	CASSRTSGYQETQYF
TRBV19	TRBJ2-1	NA	TRBD2	TGTGCCAGTAGTACCGGGACTAGCGTCTTTCATGAGCAGTTCTTC	CASSTGTSVFHEQFF
TRBV5-4	TRBJ1-3	NA	NA	TGTGCCAGCACCGGGGACGCACGGGGCACTGGAAACACCATATATTTT	CASTGDARGTGNTIYF